This T cell receptor (beta chain) was profiled in a study of cytomegalovirus exposure and HLA in healthy donors. Notes on the study in general: Most TCR beta V segments were productive about 90% or about 30% of the time in an earlier analysis. Some segments of the V type, notably TRBV6-2 and TRBV6-3, were excluded as indistinguishable. In all likelihood, a cluster of highly shared sequence variants was a sequencing artifact. Across donors, presence/absence analyses took sequencing depth to be roughly uniform.

CDR1 and CDR2 from the germline V gene are LNHDA and SQIVND (reference sequence). The ends lost 7 bases at V and 4 bases at J; junction bases unmatched: 10. The CDR3 length is 16 residues. Primers: 60 Vbeta forward and 13 Jbeta reverse. Here immunoSEQ multiplex PCR was the method, and the copy in TCRdb shows in-frame clones only, minus some. The data contain about 200,000 clones, over 75% of them singletons. On this clone itself: The antigen remains undetermined.

Sequencing was done on a sample of PBMCs. The chain recombines TRBV19 with TRBJ2-1, with 10 bases fitting TRBD2. The receptor was derived from a woman aged 25-40 years in good health and CMV-seronegative. The CDR3 bases are TGTGCCAGTAATCGACCCAGCGGGGGGGCGTACAATGAGCAGTTCTTC. Translating it yields CASNRPSGGAYNEQFF.